This T cell receptor (beta chain) was obtained from a study of cytomegalovirus exposure and HLA in healthy donors (TCRdb year 2017). For context, the study as a whole: In an earlier analysis of under 600 of the donors, approximately 260 Gb of sequence data and approximately 120 million unique TCR beta sequences from about 179 million T cells were reported. About 310 gigabases of sequencing data and approximately 80 million unique TCR sequences were included in an early release covering 500 to 750 HLA-typed donors. Of the approximately 400 genotyped donors, approximately 80% were placed in the genetic ancestry cluster associated with self-reported Caucasian donors. The aim of the study was to test whether cataloging public T cell receptors could identify signatures of past pathogen exposure. Using immunosequencing, the study profiled T cell repertoires from about 610 subjects and related those repertoires to cytomegalovirus serostatus. Besides the first cohort of more than 650 subjects, a separate validation cohort made up of 95 to 150 different subjects was used. High-throughput TCR immunosequencing, statistical association of individual TCRs with disease status, and machine learning were combined to predict cytomegalovirus infection status. A later analysis re-examined previously published TCR beta repertoires from 600 to 700 donors and added high-resolution HLA genotyping to investigate patterns of TCR occurrence. The later analysis used no new phenotypic data to find candidate immune exposures, relying instead on TCR beta sequences and their occurrence across donors. In an earlier analysis of 587 of the donors, high-throughput TCR beta sequencing was used to judge whether each TCR beta V gene segment behaved as functional or pseudogenic. Donor age, sex, ethnicity and CMV serostatus were compiled alongside the repertoire data. Genome-wide SNP genotypes for about 55% of the roughly 670 donors were used in a later genetic analysis, which treated that subset as a discovery cohort. All discovery cohort repertoires had been generated on a single sequencing platform. Both class I and class II loci were covered by HLA typing, at four-digit resolution. Typing coverage varied by locus: 629-630 donors for A, B, C, DRB1 and DQB1; more than 500 for DQA1; 606 for DPA1; around 490 for DPB1. About five DR-DQ haplotypes were treated as single units for association and clustering because of strong linkage in the cohort. Among 398 genotyped donors of the cohort, an average of roughly 240,000 unique TCR beta nucleotide sequences were sequenced per donor, about a sixth of them non-productive. Overall study results and their limits: The cohort was sequenced for TCR beta chains only, and without alpha or paired-chain data the features that could be detected were limited. In a later analysis, HLA-associated TCR beta chains were found to be more clonally expanded and to have lower generation probabilities than equally common non-associated chains. According to a later genetic analysis, donors in an Asian-associated ancestry cluster had fewer N-insertions in productive TCRs than the approximately 670-donor mean. According to a later analysis, parvovirus B19, influenza, CMV and Epstein-Barr virus appeared linked to several top co-occurrence clusters. In a later analysis, the rate of TCR association differed among HLA loci, with DRB1 alleles having the most associated TCRs and HLA-C alleles having the fewest. Correlated functional status among segregating V segments might reflect linkage disequilibrium, but an unknown experimental factor could not be ruled out. CMV serostatus was the only immune exposure information available for the cohort. Strong co-occurrence of HLA alleles, especially DR and DQ, made assigning TCR associations to individual alleles difficult. In vitro tests confirmed that a few of the cytomegalovirus-associated TCR beta chains recognize cytomegalovirus antigens. The sequencing pipeline was judged likely to have produced a cluster of highly shared sequence variants as a technical artifact. The 87-base-pair reads could not distinguish some IMGT-functional V segments, including TRBV6-2 and TRBV6-3, so those segments were excluded. Across donors, most TCR sequences were observed very rarely, whereas some public TCRs were present in many individuals. Roughly uniform sequencing depth across donors was assumed in presence/absence analyses, although this assumption may not hold. The study gave a list of under 200 TCR beta chains associated with cytomegalovirus. Because HLA typing was missing for some donors at each locus, association tests included only the typed subset. V-gene and J-gene trimming of TCR beta chains was associated with a missense DCLRE1C variant in a later genetic analysis, and the association was replicated in an independent cohort. An earlier analysis of approximately 500 of the donors showed that most TCR beta V segments appeared in productive rearrangements either about 90% or about 30% of the time, which broadly matched IMGT annotations. Roughly 17 rarely observed V segments, including chromosome 9 orphons, were excluded from the earlier analysis of about 610 of the donors because counts were too low. The classifier was reported to diagnose cytomegalovirus status with high specificity and sensitivity in both the original and validation cohorts. Most CMV-associated TCR beta chains appeared to be HLA-restricted in a later analysis, and the HLA associations seemed to be driven largely by CMV exposure. A later analysis associated around 16,000 TCR beta sequences with specific HLA alleles at a false discovery rate of 0.05. It was suggested by the authors that the approach could potentially be generalized to other disease states and immunological phenotypes. A further reported finding was that TCR beta sequences accurately predicted the HLA-A and HLA-B alleles for most subjects in the first cohort.

The cohort consisted of 600 to 700 healthy bone marrow donors. At the time of sampling, every cohort member was nominally healthy, though immune exposures that went unrecorded were likely present. The donor tested CMV seronegative and was one of the 352 seronegative cohort members. A peripheral blood sample was provided by each donor, and peripheral blood mononuclear cells were used for TCR beta sequencing. The Qiagen DNeasy Blood Extraction Kit was used to extract genomic DNA from the blood cell samples. V is cut back by 5 bases and J by 4 bases, with 4 bases in the junction unmatched. The CDR3 runs 13 amino acids, cysteine and phenylalanine included. Just CDR3 DNA is preserved here, 39 bases in frame from base 1. The germline V gene yields SGHRS for CDR1 and YFSETQ for CDR2. A note on this clone: The antigen this receptor binds is unknown. It has no much larger one-base neighbor in the sample; base qualities were not kept.

The library relied on the immunoSEQ multiplex PCR assay. The multiplex PCR relied on a mix of 60 forward primers for TCR Vbeta segments and 13 reverse primers for TCR Jbeta segments. A multiplex PCR assay on genomic DNA amplified the CDR3 region of rearranged TCR beta genes. The amplified TCR beta libraries were sequenced on the Illumina HiSeq System as 87-base-pair reads. In the original analysis: A later analysis counted about 80 million unique TCR beta chains across the 500 to 850 repertoires, and approximately 11 million of these chains were shared by at least two donors. To remove PCR and sequencing errors, raw reads were error-corrected and collapsed into unique sequences using a nearest-neighbor algorithm that merged closely related sequences. To assign V, D and J gene segments, CDR3 sequences were aligned to IMGT reference sequences. Each retained sequence needed at least a six-nucleotide match to both a V gene segment and a J gene segment. A rearrangement counted as productive if the CDR3 had no stop codons and remained in frame with V and J, and every other rearrangement counted as non-productive. Following IMGT convention, CDR3 was defined as the stretch from the second conserved V-encoded cysteine to the conserved J-encoded phenylalanine. Sequences without an unambiguous match to a single V gene segment were excluded from the earlier analysis of approximately 600 of the donors. An earlier analysis of a few hundred of the donors classified V segments as functional when productive rearrangements were above 56.7% and as segregating when the standard deviation between donors was above 5%. A statistical classification framework was built to diagnose cytomegalovirus status from the catalog of TCR beta chain sequences. A later analysis assigned V and J genes by comparing TCR nucleotide sequences with IMGT/GENE-DB human TR gene sequences. Using the TCRdist pipeline, a later analysis assigned CDR3 sequences along with most-parsimonious VDJ recombination scenarios. In a later analysis, every TCR beta chain was defined by the combination of its CDR3 amino acid sequence and its V-gene family, and reads without a unique V-gene family were dropped. As a way to deal with suspected cross-contamination and a sequencing artifact, a later analysis dropped under 600 nucleotide sequences that were highly shared and had low generation probability. For each public chain, a later analysis derived a clonal expansion index from normalized ranks of inferred template counts within each repertoire. In a later analysis, generation probabilities were computed with a VDJ recombination model fitted to out-of-frame rearrangements, and the resulting probabilities were checked against IGoR. In a later analysis, hypergeometric tests were used to score TCR-TCR, TCR-HLA and TCR-CMV co-occurrence, with a repertoire-size bias correction applied to TCR pairs. In a later analysis, false discovery rates were estimated by permuting HLA or CMV assignments 20 times. A later analysis grouped co-occurring TCRs with DBSCAN, adding TCRdist sequence similarity when clustering within HLA-allele-positive subsets. For co-occurrence clustering, repertoires with fewer than 30,000 or more than 120,000 public chains were excluded, along with several repertoires with anomalous nucleotide sharing. The clones in this table, taken by TCRdb from immuneACCESS, are in-frame only. Not every clone is retained; where verified, under half of the shortfall comes from an unresolved V gene, and the cause of the rest is unknown. D and trimming were read from the DNA, whereas the V and J calls and clone size are those reported in that table. Counted in this sample were some 62,000 clones; about 90% of them appeared once. Of the sample, roughly 1.5% falls within the top ten clones.

The rearranged chain carries TRBV5-1 and TRBJ2-5; 8 central bases correspond to TRBD1. The TCR originated in a man in his late teens or twenties in good health and CMV-seronegative. Sequencing was carried out using PBMCs. The DNA reads TGCGCCAGCAGTACGGACAGGGCAGAGACCCAGTACTTC. Protein translation: CASSTDRAETQYF.